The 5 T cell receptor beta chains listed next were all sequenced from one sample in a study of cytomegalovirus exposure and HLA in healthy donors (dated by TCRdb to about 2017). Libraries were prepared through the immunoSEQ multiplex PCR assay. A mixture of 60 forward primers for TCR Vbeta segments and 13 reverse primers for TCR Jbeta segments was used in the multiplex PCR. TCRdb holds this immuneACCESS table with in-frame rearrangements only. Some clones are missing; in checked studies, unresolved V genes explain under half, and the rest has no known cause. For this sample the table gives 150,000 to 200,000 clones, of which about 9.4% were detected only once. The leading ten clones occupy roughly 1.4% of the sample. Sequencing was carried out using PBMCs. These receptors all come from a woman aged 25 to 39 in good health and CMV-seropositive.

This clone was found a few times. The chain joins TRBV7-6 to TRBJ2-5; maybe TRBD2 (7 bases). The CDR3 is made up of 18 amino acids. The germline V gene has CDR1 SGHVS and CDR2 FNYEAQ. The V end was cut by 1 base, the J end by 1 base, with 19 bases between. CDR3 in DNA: TGTGCCAGCAGCTTAGTGGGGGGCGGGAGCGGAGGCCAAGAGACCCAGTACTTC. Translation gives CASSLVGGGSGGQETQYF.

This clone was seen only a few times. For the CDR3, the DNA is TGTGCCAGCAGCCCCGGGGGGGAGACAGGAAAGACCCAGTACTTC. Its translation is CASSPGGETGKTQYF. The chain uses TRBV5-4 and TRBJ2-5; TRBD2 aligns across 8 bases. The CDR3 totals 15 residues. Germline trimming cut 4 bases from V and 6 bases from J; bases unmatched to any gene: 11. Per the germline V gene, CDR1 is SGHNT and CDR2 is YYREEE (reference sequence).

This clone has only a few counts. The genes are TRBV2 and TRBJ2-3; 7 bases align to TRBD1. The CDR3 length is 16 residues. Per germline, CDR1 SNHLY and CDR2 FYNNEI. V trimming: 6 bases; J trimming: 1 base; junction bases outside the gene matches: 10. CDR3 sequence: CASSDSRDRGTDTQYF. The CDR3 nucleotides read TGTGCCAGCAGCGACTCCCGGGACAGAGGCACAGATACGCAGTATTTT. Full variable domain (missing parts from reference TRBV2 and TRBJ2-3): EPEVTQTPSHQVTQMGQEVILRCVPISNHLYFYWYRQILGQKVEFLVSFYNNEISEKSEIFDDQFSVERPDGSNFTLKIRSTKLEDSAMYFCASSDSRDRGTDTQYFGPGTRLTVL.

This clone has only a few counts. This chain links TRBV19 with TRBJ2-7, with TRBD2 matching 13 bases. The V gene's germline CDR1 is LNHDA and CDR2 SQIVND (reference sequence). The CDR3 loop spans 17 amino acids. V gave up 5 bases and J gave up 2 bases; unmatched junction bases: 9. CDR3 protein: CASSAPGTSGAPYEQYF. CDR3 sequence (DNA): TGTGCCAGTAGTGCCCCCGGGACTAGCGGGGCCCCCTACGAGCAGTACTTC.

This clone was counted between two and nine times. CDR3 amino acids: CASSELAGGNEQFF. CDR3 nucleotides: TGTGCCAGCAGTGAACTAGCGGGAGGCAATGAGCAGTTCTTC. The rearrangement joins TRBV2 to TRBJ2-1, with 11 bases that match TRBD2. CDR1 is SNHLY and CDR2 is FYNNEI in the germline V gene. V was clipped by 2 bases and J by 6 bases; unmatched bases: 0. The CDR3 extends over 14 amino acids.